The rows below give T cell receptor beta chains drawn from one sample of a study of OX40 agonist ivuxolimab in advanced cancers. Assay used: immunoSEQ multiplex PCR; TCRdb lists only in-frame clones, some missing. The table lists roughly 48,000 clones, about 85% of them singletons, with roughly 9.6% in the top ten. The specimen comprised CD4+ or CD8+ T cells sorted from blood, sampled in a trial of the OX40 agonist ivuxolimab. The receptor source for this set is an adult with an advanced solid tumor such as melanoma, head and neck, liver or kidney cancer. Each CDR3 is given with its conserved first and last residue. The order of the fields is clone size, V gene, J gene, D gene, CDR3 DNA, CDR3 protein. D genes are given only for firm matches. A row's size may be missing; if present it is once, few, many or a size class.

size: .; V: TRBV19; J: TRBJ1-4; D: TRBD1; DNA: TGTGCCAGCACAGGGGCCACTAATGAAAAACTGTTTTTT; CDR3: CASTGATNEKLFF
size: .; V: TRBV5-1; J: TRBJ2-1; D: TRBD1; DNA: TGCGCCAGCAGCCTGGGGACAGGGTGGTTGGATGAGCAGTTCTTC; CDR3: CASSLGTGWLDEQFF
size: .; V: TRBV19; J: TRBJ1-2; D: TRBD1; DNA: TGTGCCAGTAGCCGTCCCGGGACAGGGAACTATGGCTACACCTTC; CDR3: CASSRPGTGNYGYTF
size: once; V: TRBV5-8; J: TRBJ1-1; D: .; DNA: TGTGCCAGCAGCCGCAGCCGAATGAACACTGAAGCTTTCTTT; CDR3: CASSRSRMNTEAFF
size: .; V: TRBV18; J: TRBJ2-2; D: .; DNA: TGTGCCAGCTCACCACTTGGCACCGGGGAGCTGTTTTTT; CDR3: CASSPLGTGELFF
size: .; V: TRBV5-5; J: TRBJ1-2; D: .; DNA: TGTGCCAGCAGCTTGGGGGCCGCAGGTTCGAACTATGGCTACACCTTC; CDR3: CASSLGAAGSNYGYTF
size: .; V: TRBV4-1; J: TRBJ2-7; D: .; DNA: TGCGCCAGCAGCCAAGAACCCCCCACACGGAACCCGTCCTACGAGCAGTACTTC; CDR3: CASSQEPPTRNPSYEQYF
size: .; V: TRBV6-5; J: TRBJ2-3; D: .; DNA: TGTGCCAGCAGCCGAGGGACTAGCACAGATACGCAGTATTTT; CDR3: CASSRGTSTDTQYF
size: .; V: TRBV4-1; J: TRBJ2-7; D: TRBD1; DNA: TGCGCCAGCAGCCAAGATCCGGACAGGGGGAGGGAGGGGCAGTACTTC; CDR3: CASSQDPDRGREGQYF
size: .; V: TRBV11-2; J: TRBJ2-7; D: .; DNA: TGTGCCAGCAGCTTATCTCCCGGCTTGTACGGGTCACCTCCCTACGAGCAGTACTTC; CDR3: CASSLSPGLYGSPPYEQYF
size: once; V: TRBV6-1; J: TRBJ2-5; D: .; DNA: TGTGCCAGCAAATCGGACGTGACCACTAACTTC; CDR3: CASKSDVTTNF
size: .; V: TRBV5-1; J: TRBJ2-5; D: .; DNA: TGCGCCAGCAGCTTGGGGCAGGGGCAAGAGACCCAGTACTTC; CDR3: CASSLGQGQETQYF
size: .; V: TRBV28; J: TRBJ2-5; D: TRBD2; DNA: TGTGCCAGCAGTTCCCCTCCATTACTAGCGGCGCAGTACTTC; CDR3: CASSSPPLLAAQYF
size: .; V: TRBV5-4; J: TRBJ2-5; D: .; DNA: TGTGCCAGCAGCTTACGCCAGGGAGAAGAGACCCAGTACTTC; CDR3: CASSLRQGEETQYF
size: .; V: TRBV9; J: TRBJ2-3; D: .; DNA: TGTGCCAGCAGCGTAGACTTGAGGACAGATACGCAGTATTTT; CDR3: CASSVDLRTDTQYF
size: .; V: TRBV28; J: TRBJ1-1; D: .; DNA: TGTGCCAGCAGTGACCCTGTGGTTGGGGTGAACACTGAAGCTTTCTTT; CDR3: CASSDPVVGVNTEAFF
size: .; V: TRBV2; J: TRBJ2-3; D: .; DNA: TGTGCCAGCAGTGAAGGGATAGGGGATACGCAGTATTTT; CDR3: CASSEGIGDTQYF
size: .; V: TRBV5-3; J: TRBJ2-1; D: TRBD2; DNA: TGTGCCAGAAGCTCAATCCGGGAGGGCCAGGTCAATGAGCAGTTCTTC; CDR3: CARSSIREGQVNEQFF
size: once; V: TRBV6-5; J: TRBJ2-1; D: .; DNA: TGTGCCATTTCCCCCGGGATGAGCTCCTACAATGAGCAGTTCTTC; CDR3: CAISPGMSSYNEQFF
size: .; V: TRBV19; J: TRBJ1-1; D: .; DNA: TGTGCCAGTAGAACAACCCTCGGGGGGGGTCGTACTGAAGCTTTCTTT; CDR3: CASRTTLGGGRTEAFF
size: .; V: TRBV9; J: TRBJ1-2; D: .; DNA: TGTGCCAGCAGCGTAGGATGGGCAGGAGGCTATGGCTACACCTTC; CDR3: CASSVGWAGGYGYTF
size: .; V: TRBV6-6; J: TRBJ2-7; D: .; DNA: TGTGCCAGCAGTTACGGGGGGCCTAGCGAGCAGTACTTC; CDR3: CASSYGGPSEQYF
size: few; V: TRBV30; J: TRBJ1-1; D: .; DNA: TGTGCCTGGACCGGTGACCTAAGGAACACTGAAGCTTTCTTT; CDR3: CAWTGDLRNTEAFF
size: .; V: TRBV19; J: TRBJ2-7; D: .; DNA: TGTGCCAGTAGTACCTCCGGGACTCCAACCTACGAGCAGTACTTC; CDR3: CASSTSGTPTYEQYF
size: .; V: TRBV11-2; J: TRBJ1-1; D: .; DNA: TGTGCCAGCAGTCTCCACTTGAACACTGAAGCTTTCTTT; CDR3: CASSLHLNTEAFF
size: .; V: TRBV28; J: TRBJ2-3; D: TRBD2; DNA: TGTGCCAGCAGTTACGCCTTAGGGACTAGCGGTACGCAGTATTTT; CDR3: CASSYALGTSGTQYF
size: .; V: TRBV19; J: TRBJ2-7; D: .; DNA: TGTGCCAGTAGTATTGATGCGGGAACAGTACGTTACGAGCAGTACTTC; CDR3: CASSIDAGTVRYEQYF
size: .; V: TRBV7-9; J: TRBJ2-3; D: TRBD2; DNA: TGTGCCAGCAGCTTAGTGGGAGCGGGAGAAGCAGATACGCAGTATTTT; CDR3: CASSLVGAGEADTQYF
size: .; V: TRBV5-4; J: TRBJ2-5; D: TRBD2; DNA: TGTGCCAGCAGCTCGCTAGCGGGAGACGGGGAGACCCAGTACTTC; CDR3: CASSSLAGDGETQYF
size: .; V: TRBV7-9; J: TRBJ2-7; D: TRBD1; DNA: TGTGCCAGCGTCCCTTTGGGGACAGGAGAATACGAGCAGTACTTC; CDR3: CASVPLGTGEYEQYF
size: .; V: TRBV30; J: TRBJ2-5; D: .; DNA: TGTGCCTCGGGCGGGGTGGGGGAGACCCAGTACTTC; CDR3: CASGGVGETQYF
size: .; V: TRBV7-9; J: TRBJ2-1; D: TRBD2; DNA: TGTGCCAGCAGCTTTCGTGTTGTAGCGGGCAACAATGAGCAGTTCTTC; CDR3: CASSFRVVAGNNEQFF